The source of this T cell receptor (beta chain) is a study of cytomegalovirus exposure and HLA in healthy donors. Looked up from germline, CDR1 is SEHNR and CDR2 is FQNEAQ (reference sequence). The CDR3 extends over 17 amino acids. Germline trimming cut 2 bases from V and 3 bases from J; bases unmatched to any gene: 9. This clone was detected ten times or more. PCR amplification relied on 60 Vbeta primers (plus 13 Jbeta primers). Sequenced by immunoSEQ multiplex PCR; TCRdb stores in-frame clones only, minus some. The table lists over 150,000 clones, approximately 80% of them singletons, with roughly 1.2% in the top ten.

The sequencing sample was made of PBMCs. This TCR was sampled from a woman in her 50s in good health and CMV-seronegative. The chain is built from TRBV7-9 and TRBJ1-2, with 10 nucleotides matching TRBD1. The DNA for the CDR3 is TGTGCCAGCAGCTTACTCGTGACAGGGGGCCTGGACTATGGCTACACCTTC. It translates to CASSLLVTGGLDYGYTF.